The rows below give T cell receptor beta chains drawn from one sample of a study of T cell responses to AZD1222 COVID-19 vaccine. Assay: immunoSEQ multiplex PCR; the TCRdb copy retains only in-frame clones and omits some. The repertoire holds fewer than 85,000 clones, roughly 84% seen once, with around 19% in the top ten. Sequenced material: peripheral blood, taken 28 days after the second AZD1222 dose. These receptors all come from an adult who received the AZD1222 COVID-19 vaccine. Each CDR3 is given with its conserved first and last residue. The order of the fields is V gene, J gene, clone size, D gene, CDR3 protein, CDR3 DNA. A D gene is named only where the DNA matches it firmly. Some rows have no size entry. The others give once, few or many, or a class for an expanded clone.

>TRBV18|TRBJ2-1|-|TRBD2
CASSPSTGGHNEQFF
TGTGCCAGCTCCCCTTCTACGGGGGGGCACAATGAGCAGTTCTTC
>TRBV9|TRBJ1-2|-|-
CASSLEGDRHYGYTF
TGTGCCAGCAGTCTCGAGGGGGATCGGCACTATGGCTACACCTTC
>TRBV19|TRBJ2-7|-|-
CASSGTRPPYEQYF
TGTGCCAGTAGTGGCACTCGGCCGCCCTACGAGCAGTACTTC
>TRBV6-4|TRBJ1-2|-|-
CASSDSILVGYTF
TGTGCCAGCAGTGACTCGATATTGGTGGGCTACACCTTC
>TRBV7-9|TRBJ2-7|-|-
CASSRRGQGGHEQYF
TGTGCCAGCAGCCGAAGGGGGCAGGGGGGCCACGAGCAGTACTTC
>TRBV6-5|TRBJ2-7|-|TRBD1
CASRPQGVNYEQYF
TGTGCCAGCAGGCCACAGGGGGTCAACTACGAGCAGTACTTC
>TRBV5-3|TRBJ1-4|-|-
CARSLGGGQKLFF
TGTGCCAGAAGCTTGGGGGGTGGACAGAAACTGTTTTTT
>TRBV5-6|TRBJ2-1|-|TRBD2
CASSRPGLVPNEQFF
TGTGCCAGCAGCCGGCCGGGACTAGTCCCCAATGAGCAGTTCTTC
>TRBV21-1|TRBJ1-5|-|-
CARPGAQTLRSNQPQHF
TGTGCCAGACCGGGGGCACAGACTCTTCGGAGCAATCAGCCCCAGCATTTT
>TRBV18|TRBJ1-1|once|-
CASSPAGGQTEAFF
TGTGCCAGCTCACCCGCGGGGGGGCAGACTGAAGCTTTCTTT
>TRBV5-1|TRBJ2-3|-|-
CASSPGLITDTQYF
TGCGCCAGCAGCCCGGGACTTATCACAGATACGCAGTATTTT
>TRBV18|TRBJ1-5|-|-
CASSQQGAQPQHF
TGTGCCAGCTCTCAACAGGGTGCTCAGCCCCAGCATTTT
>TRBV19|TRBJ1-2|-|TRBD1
CASERQGSGYTF
TGTGCCAGTGAACGACAGGGATCTGGCTACACCTTC
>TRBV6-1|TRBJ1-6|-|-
CASSERSSGTYNSPLHF
TGTGCCAGCAGTGAAAGGTCCTCAGGGACCTATAATTCACCCCTCCACTTT